The TCR beta chain described here comes from a study of regulatory T cells in long-lasting Graves disease. Study results and limitations: TCR diversity was lower in persistent Graves' patients (versus newly diagnosed ones). Rather than thyroid tissue, only peripheral blood underwent study.

CDR1 and CDR2 from the germline V gene are SQVTM and ANQGSEA. CDR3 size: 17 residues. The junction had 10 bases not matched to a gene; V was cut back by 0 bases and J by 1 base. TCR beta libraries were built with iRepertoire HTBI primers and Arm-PCR of CDR3 regions. Each CDR3 protein is one row after TCRdb ran MiXCR on the multiplex PCR reads. The sample holds roughly 350,000 distinct CDR3 sequences, roughly 16% seen once. As for time point: newly diagnosed GD, antithyroid drugs for less than 3 months. The TCR library was made from RNA that had been extracted from PBMCs in TRIzol. This clonotype showed up many times. Its matching antigen is unknown. The same specimen was also included in a second study, on T cells in Graves' hyperthyroidism and ophthalmopathy. That publication notes: Clinical symptoms, serum thyroxine, TRAb, thyroid ultrasound and orbital computed tomography informed diagnoses.

Specimen: peripheral blood mononuclear cells (PBMCs), collected at new diagnosis, from a patient treated with antithyroid drugs. The TCR comes from a woman aged 18-35 years with Graves disease. The chain recombines TRBV29-1 with TRBJ2-7; 9 nucleotides match TRBD2. The CDR3 region is CSVEESQRLAGSYEQYF. As DNA, the CDR3 is TGCAGCGTTGAAGAATCTCAGAGGCTAGCGGGATCCTACGAGCAGTACTTC.